These 30 T cell receptor beta chains came from one sample sequenced in a study of glioma-infiltrating T cells. TCR alpha and beta CDR3 regions were amplified from RNA using iRepertoire nested multiplex PCR. Via MiXCR, TCRdb re-called the multiplex PCR reads, giving one row per CDR3 protein. The sample includes around 350,000 distinct CDR3 sequences, roughly two fifths seen only once; the top ten take approximately 12%. Sequences were obtained from glioma tissue, nonneoplastic brain tissue, or PBMCs (not recorded which). These receptors all stem from a human donor with low-grade glioma or glioblastoma, undergoing nonglioma brain surgery, or in good health (not recorded which).

This clonotype was observed a handful of times. V is TRBV20-1 and J is TRBJ2-7, with D possibly TRBD2 on 6 matching bases. This CDR3 contains 14 residues. V lost 6 bases and J lost 4, with 19 bases in between. Per the germline V gene, CDR1 is DFQATT and CDR2 is SNEGSKA (reference sequence). Here the CDR3 reads CSATLTSSSYEQYF. The DNA for the CDR3 is TGCAGTGCAACCCTGACTAGTTCATCGTACGAGCAGTACTTC.

The chain carries TRBV24-1 and TRBJ2-5, with D possibly TRBD1 on 6 matching bases. The CDR3 is 15 residues long. Between the trimmed V and J ends, which lost 3 bases and 2 bases, there was a span of 12 bases. The germline CDR1 and CDR2 sequences are KGHDR and SFDVKD. The CDR3 DNA is TGTGCCACCAGTGATAGGGGGATAGGACAAGAGACCCAGTACTTC. It yields the protein CATSDRGIGQETQYF.

The V and J genes are TRBV29-1 and TRBJ1-1; unclear D gene. CDR1 and CDR2 (germline): SQVTM, ANQGSEA. CDR3 length: 14 amino acids. V was cut by 5 bases and J by 2 bases, with 15 bases left in between. The CDR3 bases are TGCAGCGTTTCGACGTTAACGGCAAACACTGAAGCTTTCTTT. This sequence encodes CSVSTLTANTEAFF. Looking up the rest from reference TRBV29-1 and TRBJ1-1 gives the full variable domain: SAVISQKPSRDICQRGTSLTIQCQVDSQVTMMFWYRQQPGQSLTLIATANQGSEATYESGFVIDKFPISRPNLTFSTLTVSNMSPEDSSIYLCSVSTLTANTEAFFGQGTRLTVV.

V usage is TRBV7-9 and J usage is TRBJ2-1; D uncertain. CDR1 is SEHNR and CDR2 is FQNEAQ in the germline V gene (reference sequence). Trimming took 2 bases from V and 6 from J, leaving 14 bases between them. The CDR3 contains 15 residues. The CDR3 DNA follows: TGTGCCAGCAGCTTAATGGGCACATTAGTCAATGAGCAGTTCTTC. Its translation is CASSLMGTLVNEQFF.

There are a few counts of this clonotype. This chain uses TRBV7-2 with TRBJ2-1; 10 nucleotides align to TRBD1. The germline CDR1 and CDR2 sequences are SGHTA and FQGNSA. CDR3 length: 13 residues. Germline trimming cut 2 bases from V and 11 bases from J; bases unmatched to any gene: 3. The CDR3 bases are TGTGCCAGCAGCTTACGACAGGGGGCCCAGCAGTTCTTC. Its protein product is CASSLRQGAQQFF.

The V and J genes are TRBV6-2 or TRBV6-3 and TRBJ2-3; 11 bases agree with TRBD2. The CDR3 is 15 residues long. V was clipped by 2 bases and J by 7 bases; unmatched bases: 5. From germline, CDR1 is MNHEY and CDR2 SVGEGT. The CDR3 sequence is CASSYTSGSSNTQYF. The DNA for the CDR3 is TGTGCCAGCAGTTACACTAGCGGGAGTTCAAATACGCAGTATTTT.

Comment on this clonotype: A read error may explain this, as a much larger clone is one base away. The CDR3 coding sequence is TGTGCCAGCAGTCATGTGGGGGACACTGAAGCTTTCTTT. It is translated as CASSHVGDTEAFF. The chain carries TRBV7-9 and TRBJ1-1, with a weak D call TRBD1 (5 bases). The CDR3 runs to 13 residues. V lost 6 bases, J lost 3 bases, and 11 bases lay in between. Germline lookup yields CDR1 SEHNR and CDR2 FQNEAQ (reference sequence).

The gene calls are TRBV7-2 and TRBJ1-6, with D possibly matching TRBD1 (5 bases). The V gene lost 0 bases and the J gene lost 7 bases, with 16 bases spanning the gap. The CDR3 has 17 residues. In germline, CDR1 is SGHTA, CDR2 FQGNSA. The CDR3 DNA reads as TGTGCCAGCAGCTTAGCAGGGGCCGGGACCCCGAATTCACCCCTCCACTTT. It translates to CASSLAGAGTPNSPLHF.

The chain carries TRBV2 and TRBJ2-7, with 8 bases that match TRBD2. Germline trimming cut 7 bases from V and 9 bases from J; bases unmatched to any gene: 11. Germline CDR1 reads SNHLY; CDR2 reads FYNNEI. The CDR3 runs to 13 residues. CDR3 region: CASNLPGLVGQYF. In DNA, the CDR3 is TGTGCCAGCAACCTGCCGGGACTAGTTGGGCAGTACTTC.

Concerning this clonotype itself: Being one base from a much bigger clone, this may be a read error. This sequence joins TRBV20-1 and TRBJ1-1, with 7 positions matching TRBD1. The germline V gene encodes CDR1 DFQATT and CDR2 SNEGSKA (reference sequence). This CDR3 is built from 15 residues. After removal of 1 base from V and 1 base from J, the junction contained 6 bases not matched to a gene. The CDR3 DNA follows: TGCAGTGCTAGAGGTTACAGGGGAACGAACACTGAAGCTTTCTTT. It yields the protein CSARGYRGTNTEAFF.

This clonotype was seen more than once but under ten times. The chain recombines TRBV28 with TRBJ2-1, with 14 bases that match TRBD2. The V segment lost 6 bases and the J segment 5 bases; nucleotides outside the gene matches: 3. The germline V gene encodes CDR1 MDHEN and CDR2 SYDVKM. CDR3 length: 15 residues. The DNA of the CDR3 is TGTGCCAGCAGGCGGGGACTAGCGGGAGACAATGAGCAGTTCTTC. Protein product: CASRRGLAGDNEQFF.

The chain uses TRBV29-1 and TRBJ1-1; no firm D call. The CDR3 is made up of 13 amino acids. The V end was cut by 5 bases, the J end by 0 bases, with 10 bases between. Germline CDR1 SQVTM, CDR2 ANQGSEA. In DNA form, the CDR3 reads TGCAGCGTTCGGACCCATTTGAACACTGAAGCTTTCTTT. This translates into CSVRTHLNTEAFF.

This clonotype showed up many times. The CDR3 DNA reads TGTGCCAGCAGACTTTCTTCCTTGAACACTGAAGCTTTCTTT. Encoded protein: CASRLSSLNTEAFF. V is TRBV6-1 and J is TRBJ1-1; D is uncertain. Germline V lookup: CDR1 MNHNS, CDR2 SASEGT. Trimming took off 6 bases at V and 0 bases at J, with 11 bases between the two ends. This CDR3 is built from 14 residues.

This clonotype was detected ten times or more. The chain carries TRBV6-1 and TRBJ2-5, with 7 bases matching TRBD1. This CDR3 has 15 amino acids. V shed 6 bases and J 5 bases; nucleotides not matched to a gene: 12. The V gene's germline CDR1 is MNHNS and CDR2 SASEGT. The CDR3 loop is CASSRTDRVYETQYF. In DNA, the CDR3 is TGTGCCAGCAGCCGAACCGACAGGGTTTATGAGACCCAGTACTTC.

V is TRBV29-1 and J is TRBJ2-7; TRBD1 agrees at 11 bases. CDR3 size: 14 residues. Germline CDR1 and CDR2: SQVTM and ANQGSEA. With V trimmed by 6 bases and J by 6 bases, 10 bases remained unmatched. CDR3 region: CSVKGQGVMFEQYF. CDR3 sequence (DNA): TGCAGCGTAAAGGGACAGGGGGTTATGTTCGAGCAGTACTTC.

The V call is TRBV7-9, the J call TRBJ1-1; possible D gene TRBD1, 5 bases. V lost 6 bases to trimming and J lost 4 bases, with 18 bases between them. Germline-derived CDR1 and CDR2 are SEHNR and FQNEAQ (reference sequence). This CDR3 contains 15 residues. CDR3 in amino acids: CASRFGGTESTEAFF. Written as DNA, the CDR3 is TGTGCCAGCAGATTCGGGGGGACTGAGTCCACTGAAGCTTTCTTT.

This clonotype was detected ten times or more. The gene calls are TRBV20-1 and TRBJ1-1, with TRBD1 matching over 9 bases. This CDR3 comprises 14 residues. Germline CDR1 and CDR2: DFQATT and SNEGSKA (reference sequence). J gave up 7 bases and V 1 base, and 7 bases lay outside the gene matches. CDR3 protein: CSARGKQGAREAFF. The CDR3 DNA follows: TGCAGTGCTAGAGGAAAACAGGGGGCCCGTGAAGCTTTCTTT.

The genes are TRBV5-1 and TRBJ2-5; D uncertain. Germline-derived CDR1 and CDR2 are SGHRS and YFSETQ. V gave up 4 bases and J gave up 3 bases, with 10 bases separating them. The CDR3 loop spans 13 amino acids. The CDR3 DNA is TGCGCCAGCAGCCACGCCGGAGAAGAGACCCAGTACTTC. As protein: CASSHAGEETQYF.

Only a few counts were recorded for this clonotype. This sequence joins TRBV24-1 and TRBJ2-1, with D perhaps TRBD1 (5 bases). CDR1 and CDR2 (germline): KGHDR, SFDVKD. The CDR3 is 15 residues long. Deletions cut 9 bases from V and 1 base from J, with 15 bases between. The CDR3 DNA reads TGTGCCACCGCAGAAGGGGCTGGATCCTACAATGAGCAGTTCTTC. Protein: CATAEGAGSYNEQFF.

The rearrangement links TRBV2 to TRBJ2-7; no definite D call. V dropped 5 bases and J dropped 6 bases, with 20 bases sitting between them. CDR1 is SNHLY, CDR2 FYNNEI, per germline. The CDR3 has 15 residues. CDR3 bases: TGTGCCAGCAGTCCCCGCTTGGTTTCGAGCCGCGAGCAGTACTTC. This sequence encodes CASSPRLVSSREQYF.

The CDR3 DNA follows: TGCAGTGCTAGGGGGTCGTTTAGCACTGAAGCTTTCTTT. Encoded protein: CSARGSFSTEAFF. V and J are TRBV20-1 and TRBJ1-1, with D unresolved. Germline V gene sequence: CDR1 DFQATT, CDR2 SNEGSKA (reference sequence). Trimming removed 3 bases from V and 4 bases from J, with 12 bases in between. The CDR3 has 13 amino acids.

This clonotype was observed at least ten times. CDR3 coding DNA: TGTGCCAGCAGTTACTCCGGCGGAAACTATGGCTACACCTTC. Amino acids: CASSYSGGNYGYTF. This sequence joins TRBV6-5 and TRBJ1-2; no clear D gene. This CDR3 region has 14 residues. The ends were cut back, 0 bases at V and 2 bases at J, with 7 bases in the middle. Germline CDR1 MNHEY, CDR2 SVGAGI.

This clonotype was detected ten times or more. The chain couples TRBV6-6 to TRBJ2-1, with 9 nucleotides matching TRBD1. Trimming removed 2 bases from V and 3 bases from J; junction bases left unmatched: 2. This CDR3 region has 15 residues. Germline values: CDR1 MNHNY, CDR2 SVGAGI (reference sequence). CDR3 residues: CASSYRTGVYNEQFF. CDR3 nucleotides: TGTGCCAGCAGTTACCGGACAGGGGTCTACAATGAGCAGTTCTTC.

The J gene is TRBJ2-1, the V gene TRBV24-1; 13 bases match TRBD2. The V segment lost 3 bases and the J segment 12 bases; nucleotides outside the gene matches: 10. From germline, CDR1 is KGHDR and CDR2 SFDVKD. The CDR3 sequence is 16 residues long. In DNA, the CDR3 is TGTGCCACCAGTGATACTAAACTAGCGGGAGGGCCGTTGCAGTTCTTC. Translating it yields CATSDTKLAGGPLQFF.

This clonotype occurred many times. V gene TRBV28 combines with J gene TRBJ2-5; 9 bases match TRBD2. CDR3 size: 13 residues. Trimming removed 2 bases from V and 9 bases from J; junction bases left unmatched: 4. Per germline, CDR1 MDHEN and CDR2 SYDVKM. As DNA, the CDR3 is TGTGCCAGCAGTTTAGGCGGGAGGGTCCCCCAGTACTTC. Amino acids: CASSLGGRVPQYF.

In nucleotides, the CDR3 is TGTGCCAGCAGTCGACTCCCGGACAGGCCAGATACGCAGTATTTT. Amino acid sequence: CASSRLPDRPDTQYF. The chain has TRBV27 and TRBJ2-3; 7 bases are shared with TRBD1. J gave up 4 bases and V 5 bases, and 9 bases lay outside the gene matches. Germline-derived CDR1 and CDR2 are MNHEY and SMNVEV (reference sequence). This CDR3 is 15 amino acids long.

The chain is built from TRBV6-5 and TRBJ2-6, with 9 positions matching TRBD2. Germline CDR1 MNHEY, CDR2 SVGAGI. V lost 4 bases, J lost 2 bases, and 6 bases stayed unmatched. The CDR3 runs 17 residues. The CDR3 DNA reads as TGTGCCAGCAGTTCATTAGCGGGAGCCACTGGGGCCAACGTCCTGACTTTC. This codes for CASSSLAGATGANVLTF.

The V gene is TRBV27, the J gene TRBJ2-3; D ambiguous. This CDR3 is built from 13 residues. The V end lost 2 bases, the J end lost 4 bases, and 7 bases lay between the germline ends. The V gene's germline CDR1 is MNHEY and CDR2 SMNVEV (reference sequence). CDR3 sequence (DNA): TGTGCCAGCAGTTTAGGTTTCCCAGATACGCAGTATTTT. Translated, it gives CASSLGFPDTQYF.

As regards this clonotype: Being one base from a much bigger clone, this may be a read error. The rearrangement links TRBV20-1 to TRBJ2-1, with TRBD1 as a possible D gene (5 bases). Per germline, CDR1 DFQATT and CDR2 SNEGSKA (reference sequence). V was trimmed by 6 bases and J by 3 bases, leaving 18 bases between them. The CDR3 is 15 amino acids. CDR3 in DNA: TGCAGTGCCACGACGGACATGGGTTTCTACAATGAGCAGTTCTTC. Its protein is CSATTDMGFYNEQFF.

To note about this clonotype: One base away lies a much larger clone, so this may be a sequencing read error. This sequence joins TRBV6-2 or TRBV6-3 and TRBJ1-5, with D unclear. The CDR3 totals 15 residues. CDR1 MNHEY and CDR2 SVGEGT come from the germline V gene. Trimming stripped 8 bases from V and 4 bases from J, with 18 bases between. The CDR3 loop reads CASQTHHFGNQPQHF. The CDR3 DNA reads TGTGCCAGCCAAACACATCATTTTGGGAATCAGCCCCAGCATTTT.